The 4 T cell receptor beta chains below all came from one sample that was sequenced in a study of blood T cells in healthy people across ages. It was with a sample-barcoded 5' primer and a J-beta primer mix that a second PCR of roughly 6 to 12 cycles was run. TCRdb recomputed calls from the 5' RACE reads with MiXCR, one row per CDR3 protein. The sample consists of 780,000 or so distinct CDR3 sequences, around a quarter of them appearing once. The data also belong to a second study, concerning T cells of mothers and their children.

Sequencing was done on a sample of blood. These receptors originate from a boy between 10 and 17 years old in good health.

The CDR3 is CASSRGTSGAYEQFF. The CDR3 DNA reads as TGTGCCAGCAGCCGCGGGACTAGCGGAGCTTATGAGCAGTTCTTC. This chain joins TRBV12-3 or TRBV12-4 and TRBJ2-5; TRBD2 matches at 11 bases. The J call may not be correct, given that the DNA end is closer to TRBJ2-1. The CDR3 loop spans 15 amino acids.

This clonotype came up a few times. The chain employs TRBV7-8 and TRBJ2-1; D perhaps matches TRBD1 (6 bases). The CDR3 has 13 residues. The germline CDR1 and CDR2 sequences are SGHVS and FQNEAQ. Trimming pared 2 bases from V and 9 bases from J, leaving 11 bases between. In DNA, the CDR3 is TGTGCCAGCAGCTTAAGGACAGACCTTGAGCAGTTCTTC. The encoded protein is CASSLRTDLEQFF.

The CDR3: CASSSQLTGEETQYF. DNA of the CDR3: TGCGCCAGCAGCTCCCAATTGACAGGGGAAGAGACCCAGTACTTC. This chain uses TRBV5-1 with TRBJ2-5; 8 positions match TRBD1. The V gene end was trimmed by 3 bases and the J gene end by 3 bases; junction bases not matched to a gene: 7. The CDR3 is made up of 15 amino acids. Germline assignment: CDR1 SGHRS and CDR2 YFSETQ.

The V call is TRBV7-2, the J call TRBJ2-5; TRBD2 might be the D (6 bases). Near its end, the DNA agrees better with TRBJ2-1, so the J call may be wrong. Germline V lookup: CDR1 SGHTA, CDR2 FQGNSA. The CDR3 is 15 amino acids. The DNA for the CDR3 is TGTGCCAGCAGCTTAGGTGGGGGGAAGATGGGTGAGCAGTTCTTC. Encoded protein: CASSLGGGKMGEQFF.